Included here is one T cell receptor (beta chain) sequence, with context. This clonotype has at least ten counts. This clone's antigen is unknown. Base-call qualities are not available, and no considerably larger clone is one nucleotide away. This sample was included in a study of T cell repertoires in cytomegalovirus infection (dated 2019 in TCRdb). For the study in its entirety: Donor HLA type was relevant to the analysis, as public TCR beta signatures indicated carriage of CMV infection together with the matching HLA type.

Broad study findings and their caveats: The ex vivo response was dominated by HLA-C-restricted CMV-specific TCR beta clonotypes, which also provided the single most frequent clonotype in two of eight donors. In both this cohort and an independent cohort of approximately 350 donors, the cumulative frequency of public TCR beta family members distinguished carriers of CMV infection plus the relevant HLA type.

Sequencing relied on an Illumina HiSeq 1500. TCRdb trimmed the raw reads at Q25, called clones with MiXCR and kept productive beta chains. All rows with the same CDR3 protein become a single entry with the most common DNA and genes. This sample holds nearly 550,000 distinct CDR3 sequences; more than 15% were observed only once. Around 25% of the sample comes from the top ten. The V and J ends are trimmed by 6 bases and 3 bases, leaving 11 bases between them. Inclusive of the bounding cysteine and phenylalanine, the CDR3 is 14 residues long. This entry keeps only the CDR3 DNA: 42 bases, framed from base 1. The germline V gene encodes CDR1 SEHNR and CDR2 FQNEAQ (reference sequence).

The sequence derives from a human donor in good health (CMV status not recorded). Some clones in this sample may be carry-over from other donors' samples. The sample consisted of CD8+ T cells from PBMCs. The V gene is TRBV7-9 and the J gene is TRBJ2-2; TRBD1 is a weak D gene call, 6 bases matching. The DNA is TGTGCCAGCAGTCGAGGGGGTTACACCGGGGAGCTGTTTTTT. The encoded protein is CASSRGGYTGELFF.